The sequence of this TCR beta chain was determined in a study of tumor and adjacent non-tumor tissue in lung cancer. Turning to the study itself: Aged about 31 to 80 years, patients included nine to ten men and 5 women with stage I to III disease.

About this clonotype itself: Its antigen remains unidentified.

Findings and limits, study-wide: Compared with tumor, normal lung showed significantly lower TCR diversity. Shorter survival was associated with higher TCR diversity in tumors. Tumor repertoires had a smaller top 100 clone share than normal lung.

This sample's RNA came from whole unsorted tissue. TCRbeta libraries were built with three rounds of nested PCR, modified from ARM-PCR. A single record per CDR3 protein comes from TCRdb applying MiXCR to the multiplex PCR reads. The sample yields 200,000 or so distinct CDR3 sequences, 70% to 75% seen once. Trimming at V came to 7 bases and at J to 7 bases, leaving 7 bases not matched to a gene. The length of the CDR3 is 12 residues. Looked up from germline, CDR1 is DFQATT and CDR2 is SNEGSKA (reference sequence). The sequence derives from a man aged 55 to 69 with non-small cell lung cancer. The chain is built from TRBV20-1 and TRBJ2-3; 8 bases are a match to TRBD1. The sequenced sample consisted of lung tumor tissue. CDR3 sequence reads: CSDGQGGNTQYF. The CDR3, as DNA: TGCAGTGATGGACAGGGTGGGAATACGCAGTATTTT.